The sample holds a few counts of the clone carrying this TCR beta chain. Its antigen is unknown. The data belong to a study of T cell repertoires in ileal Crohn's disease. The study, taken as a whole, reports: Active smokers at surgery had more clonal expansions than non-smokers.

Germline CDR1 reads MNHNS; CDR2 reads SASEGT. V dropped 5 bases and J dropped 1 base, with 8 bases sitting between them. This CDR3 has 13 residues. TCRdb keeps only in-frame clones here, not all; method: immunoSEQ multiplex PCR. The table records roughly 7,100 clones, about three quarters of them present only once. The sequenced material came from ileal tissue. The chain combines TRBV6-1 with TRBJ1-1, with D hard to call. This sequence originates from an adult with Crohn's disease. CDR3 nucleotides: TGTGCCAGCAGTCATACAGCGAACACTGAAGCTTTCTTT. Amino acid sequence: CASSHTANTEAFF.